This T cell receptor beta chain originates from a study of cytomegalovirus exposure and HLA in healthy donors (dated by TCRdb to the late 2010s). General notes on the study: In an earlier analysis of under 600 of the donors, 276 Gb of sequence data and 90 million to 130 million unique TCR beta sequences from about 179 million T cells were reported. In an earlier analysis of over 550 of the donors, high-throughput TCR beta sequencing was used to judge whether each TCR beta V gene segment behaved as functional or pseudogenic. To study patterns of TCR occurrence, a later analysis re-analyzed previously published TCR beta repertoires from more than 550 donors and added high-resolution HLA genotyping. Roughly 300 gigabases of sequencing data and tens of millions of unique TCR sequences were included in an early release covering 550 to 650 HLA-typed donors. The later analysis used no new phenotypic data to find candidate immune exposures, relying instead on TCR beta sequences and their occurrence across donors. Among the roughly 380 genotyped donors, around 81% belonged to the genetic ancestry cluster associated with self-reported Caucasian donors. A later genetic analysis took genome-wide SNP genotypes for about 55% of the 666 donors and used that subset as a discovery cohort. Besides the first cohort of around 700 subjects, a separate validation cohort made up of 120 different subjects was used. Roughly 5 DR-DQ haplotypes were handled as single units for association and clustering, since linkage in the cohort was strong. Both class I and class II loci were covered by HLA typing, at four-digit resolution. Typing coverage varied by locus: roughly 629-640 donors for A, B, C, DRB1 and DQB1; roughly 560 for DQA1; over 600 for DPA1; around 450 for DPB1. The study combined high-throughput TCR immunosequencing, statistical association of individual TCRs with disease status, and machine learning to predict cytomegalovirus infection status. The study was designed to test whether signatures of past pathogen exposure could be identified by cataloging public T cell receptors. All discovery cohort repertoires had been generated using a single sequencing platform. The study profiled the T cell repertoires of about 640 subjects by immunosequencing and related them to cytomegalovirus serostatus. Donor age, sex, ethnicity and CMV serostatus were compiled alongside the repertoire data. On average, approximately 250,000 unique TCR beta nucleotide sequences were sequenced per donor among fewer than 500 genotyped donors of the cohort, with roughly 18% of those sequences being non-productive. The full study reports these points: A further reported finding was that TCR beta sequences accurately predicted the HLA-A and HLA-B alleles for most subjects in the first cohort. A cluster of highly shared sequence variants was judged likely to represent a technical artifact of the sequencing pipeline. Assigning TCR associations to individual alleles was difficult when HLA alleles, especially DR and DQ, strongly co-occurred. Because HLA typing was unavailable for some donors at each locus, only the typed subset was used in association tests. According to a later analysis, TCR association rates differed among HLA loci, with DRB1 alleles showing the most associated TCRs and HLA-C alleles showing the fewest. Specific HLA alleles were associated with 15,000 to 20,000 TCR beta sequences at a false discovery rate of 0.05 in a later analysis. According to a later analysis, parvovirus B19, influenza, CMV and Epstein-Barr virus appeared linked to several top co-occurrence clusters. Roughly uniform sequencing depth across donors was assumed in presence/absence analyses, although this assumption may not hold. In this cohort, only TCR beta chains were sequenced, and detectable features were limited by the absence of alpha or paired-chain data. Three of the identified cytomegalovirus-associated TCR beta chains were confirmed in vitro to be specific for cytomegalovirus antigens. In the study, some 160 TCR beta chains were listed as associated with cytomegalovirus. Some IMGT-functional V segments, including TRBV6-2 and TRBV6-3, could not be distinguished by the 87-base-pair reads and were therefore excluded. The authors suggested that the approach could potentially be extended to other disease states and immunological phenotypes. A later genetic analysis associated a missense DCLRE1C variant with V-gene and J-gene trimming of TCR beta chains, and an independent cohort replicated the association. In a later analysis, most CMV-associated TCR beta chains were found to appear HLA-restricted, with HLA associations seemingly driven largely by CMV exposure. Immune exposure information for the cohort was limited to CMV serostatus. Across donors, most TCR sequences were observed very rarely, whereas some public TCRs were present in many individuals. Compared with the 666-donor mean, donors in an Asian-associated ancestry cluster had fewer N-insertions in productive TCRs, according to a later genetic analysis. A later analysis found that HLA-associated TCR beta chains were more clonally expanded and had lower generation probabilities than equally common non-associated chains. In both the original and validation cohorts, the classifier was reported to diagnose cytomegalovirus status with high specificity and sensitivity. Because counts were too low, roughly 18 rarely observed V segments, including chromosome 9 orphons, were left out of the earlier analysis of approximately 500 of the donors. In an earlier analysis of 450 to 750 of the donors, most TCR beta V segments appeared in productive rearrangements about 87% or about 30% of the time, broadly matching IMGT annotations. Correlated functional status among segregating V segments might be attributable to linkage disequilibrium, but an unknown experimental factor could not be ruled out.

On this clone: Its antigen has not been determined. Base qualities are not provided; no much larger clone lies one nucleotide away.

The library was produced with the immunoSEQ multiplex PCR assay. For the multiplex PCR, a mixture combining 60 forward primers for TCR Vbeta segments and 13 reverse primers for TCR Jbeta segments was used. The CDR3 region of rearranged TCR beta genes was amplified from genomic DNA by a multiplex PCR assay. Amplified TCR beta libraries were sequenced as 87-base-pair reads on the Illumina HiSeq System. The original methods were these. A later analysis counted some 80 million unique TCR beta chains across the 500 to 850 repertoires, and about 10 million of these chains were shared by at least two donors. Raw reads were error-corrected and collapsed into unique sequences with a nearest-neighbor algorithm that merged closely related sequences to remove PCR and sequencing errors. V, D and J gene segments were assigned by aligning CDR3 sequences to IMGT reference sequences. For a sequence to be retained, at least a six-nucleotide match to both a V gene segment and a J gene segment was required. A rearrangement counted as productive if the CDR3 had no stop codons and remained in frame with V and J, and every other rearrangement counted as non-productive. CDR3 was defined according to IMGT convention as the region running from the second conserved V-encoded cysteine to the conserved J-encoded phenylalanine. In an earlier analysis of around 640 of the donors, sequences lacking an unambiguous match to a single V gene segment were excluded. An earlier analysis of 500 to 600 of the donors classified V segments as functional when productive rearrangements were above 56.7% and as segregating when the standard deviation between donors was above 5%. A statistical classification framework was built for diagnosing cytomegalovirus status from the catalog of TCR beta chain sequences. A later analysis assigned V and J genes by comparing TCR nucleotide sequences with IMGT/GENE-DB human TR gene sequences. In a later analysis, CDR3 sequences and most-parsimonious VDJ recombination scenarios were assigned using the TCRdist pipeline. A later analysis defined each TCR beta chain by its CDR3 amino acid sequence plus V-gene family, and excluded reads lacking a unique V-gene family. To address suspected cross-contamination and a sequencing artifact, a later analysis removed 592 highly shared, low-generation-probability nucleotide sequences. In a later analysis, a clonal expansion index was calculated for each public chain from normalized within-repertoire ranks of inferred template counts. In a later analysis, generation probabilities were computed using a VDJ recombination model fitted to out-of-frame rearrangements, and the results were checked against IGoR. In a later analysis, TCR-TCR, TCR-HLA and TCR-CMV co-occurrence was scored with hypergeometric tests, and a repertoire-size bias correction was applied to TCR pairs. To estimate false discovery rates, a later analysis permuted the HLA or CMV assignments 20 times. A later analysis grouped co-occurring TCRs with DBSCAN, adding TCRdist sequence similarity when clustering within HLA-allele-positive subsets. For co-occurrence clustering, repertoires with fewer than 30,000 or more than 120,000 public chains were excluded, along with a handful of repertoires with anomalous nucleotide sharing. Entries here come from immuneACCESS through TCRdb and include only in-frame sequences with V and J called. Some clones fail to appear in such tables; in the studies checked, an unresolved V gene covers under half of the shortfall, and the cause of the remainder is unknown. Clone size and the V and J calls come from that table; the DNA yielded D and trimming. This sample has about 210,000 clones in its table, and around 81% of those were observed once. In total, the top ten clones hold about 10% of the sample.

From the cysteine through the phenylalanine, the CDR3 covers 15 amino acids. This entry keeps only the CDR3 DNA: 45 bases, framed from base 1. V drops 3 bases and J drops 8 bases, leaving 19 bases in between. According to the germline V gene, CDR1 reads MNHEY and CDR2 reads SVGAGI. The cohort consisted of 600 or so healthy bone marrow donors. Cohort members were all nominally healthy when sampled, although unrecorded immune exposures were likely present. The donor was CMV seropositive and belonged to the group of 250 to 300 seropositive cohort members. Every donor gave a peripheral blood sample, and the peripheral blood mononuclear cells from that sample were used for TCR beta sequencing. The Qiagen DNeasy Blood Extraction Kit was used to extract genomic DNA from the blood cell samples.

The sequenced material came from PBMCs. The rearrangement joined TRBV6-5 to TRBJ1-1; TRBD1 is possibly the D segment (6 matching bases). This TCR derives from a woman aged 45-60 years in good health and CMV-seropositive. This receptor has the CDR3 CASSYGDTGVMEAFF. The DNA reads TGTGCCAGCAGTTATGGGGACACCGGTGTAATGGAAGCTTTCTTT.